This T cell receptor beta chain was sequenced during a study of blood T cells in healthy people across ages. Overall study results and limits: A roughly linear fall in TCR beta diversity per million T cells was seen with increasing age. Aged donors had fewer naive CD4+ cells and lower diversity than long-lived donors.

The second PCR ran roughly 7 to 12 cycles with a sample-barcoded 5' primer and J-beta primers. TCRdb independently ran MiXCR on the 5' RACE reads; one entry per CDR3 protein. This table has 1.5 million to 2 million distinct CDR3 sequences, roughly 49% appearing once. The draw of peripheral blood yielded ten milliliters from each donor. With respect to this clonotype: As yet, its antigen is unknown.

The TCR was taken from a woman in her forties in good health. Sequenced input: blood.

CDR3 sequence: CASSPRDRASSGANVLTF. The CDR3 DNA sequence: TGCGCCAGCAGCCCTCGGGACAGGGCGTCCTCTGGGGCCAACGTCCTGACTTTC. J is TRBJ2-6 and V is TRBV5-1; 9 bases are a match to TRBD1. The junction had 8 bases not matched to a gene; V was cut back by 4 bases and J by 0 bases. The CDR3 is made up of 18 amino acids. The V gene's germline CDR1 is SGHRS and CDR2 YFSETQ.